One sample yielded the 19 T cell receptor beta chains listed below, sequenced in a study of human T cells and chemical hapten exposure. Indicated time point: patch test 2, 6 weeks after DPC sensitization. The treatment was: therapeutic diphenylcyclopropenone sensitization with weekly scalp DPC. A single record per CDR3 protein comes from TCRdb applying MiXCR to the RACE reads. The table has some 350,000 distinct CDR3 sequences, 6% to 7% seen once. The specimen was whole blood, collected in connection with sensitization to the hapten diphenylcyclopropenone (DPC). Receptors originate from a woman between 18 and 29 years old with alopecia areata. Some clones in this sample may be carry-over from other donors' samples.

The chain is built from TRBV18 and TRBJ1-1; D not certain. V was clipped by 3 bases and J by 5 bases, with 13 bases between them. The CDR3 runs to 14 residues. Germline V lookup: CDR1 KGHSH, CDR2 LQKENI. CDR3 bases: TGTGCCAGCTCACCTTCTCCGGGCTCAACTGAAGCTTTCTTT. Amino acid sequence: CASSPSPGSTEAFF.

This clonotype showed up many times. The junction and the germline gene differ at one end; a read error may be behind it. This chain uses TRBV7-9 with TRBJ2-7, with TRBD2 identical over 12 bases. The CDR3 contains 12 residues. From germline, CDR1 is SEHNR and CDR2 FQNEAQ (reference sequence). CDR3 sequence reads: CASSAGLAGRTF. For the CDR3, the DNA is TGTGCCAGCAGCGCCGGACTAGCGGGACGGACGTTC.

This clonotype came up many times. The CDR3 here is CASSYLRPGRRNQPQHF. The CDR3 DNA reads TGTGCCAGCAGTTACTTACGTCCGGGACGGCGCAATCAGCCCCAGCATTTT. The chain links TRBV6-2 or TRBV6-3 to TRBJ1-5, with D possibly matching TRBD1 (5 bases). Trimming stripped 1 base from V and 2 bases from J, with 15 bases between. Germline-derived CDR1 and CDR2 are MNHEY and SVGEGT. This CDR3 contains 17 residues.

This clonotype came up a few times. The genes are TRBV6-6 and TRBJ2-5; D might be TRBD2 (5 bases). V was pared by 2 bases and J by 4 bases, with 11 bases between. This CDR3 is built from 14 residues. In germline, CDR1 is MNHNY, CDR2 SVGAGI (reference sequence). CDR3 DNA sequence: TGTGCCAGCAGTTACATGGGCGGAGGAGAGACCCAGTACTTC. It yields the protein CASSYMGGGETQYF.

This clonotype was detected only a few times. CDR3 sequence: CASSYGRSNSPLHF. CDR3 nucleotide sequence: TGTGCCAGCAGTTACGGGCGGAGTAATTCACCCCTCCACTTT. The V call is TRBV6-5, the J call TRBJ1-6, with no clear D. Trimming pared 2 bases from V and 6 bases from J, leaving 8 bases between. The germline gives CDR1 MNHEY, CDR2 SVGAGI. This CDR3 has 14 amino acids.

There are many counts of this clonotype. The rearrangement uses TRBV6-2 or TRBV6-3 and TRBJ2-1, with 12 bases matching TRBD1. V shed 7 bases and J 5 bases; nucleotides not matched to a gene: 6. Germline lookup yields CDR1 MNHEY and CDR2 SVGEGT. This CDR3 spans 15 amino acids. CDR3 sequence: CASTRDRGRNNEQFF. CDR3 coding DNA: TGTGCCAGCACCCGGGACAGGGGGCGGAACAATGAGCAGTTCTTC.

This clonotype occurred many times. This chain joins TRBV20-1 and TRBJ1-5, with D possibly TRBD1 on 5 matching bases. Germline-derived CDR1 and CDR2 are DFQATT and SNEGSKA (reference sequence). The CDR3 spans 13 residues. V was cut by 5 bases and J by 6 bases, with 14 bases left in between. CDR3 amino acids: CSAQGRDPQPQHF. CDR3 nucleotides: TGCAGTGCTCAGGGCAGGGATCCTCAGCCCCAGCATTTT.

The gene calls are TRBV5-1 and TRBJ2-5, with D perhaps being TRBD1 or TRBD2 (5 bases each). Trimming cost V 1 base and J 7 bases, with 14 bases left between them. Germline V lookup: CDR1 SGHRS, CDR2 YFSETQ. The CDR3 consists of 14 residues. CDR3 sequence: CASSLPRDPWTQYF. In DNA, the CDR3 is TGCGCCAGCAGCTTGCCAAGGGACCCGTGGACCCAGTACTTC. Complete variable domain (other parts from reference TRBV5-1 and TRBJ2-5): KAGVTQTPRYLIKTRGQQVTLSCSPISGHRSVSWYQQTPGQGLQFLFEYFSETQRNKGNFPGRFSGRQFSNSRSEMNVSTLELGDSALYLCASSLPRDPWTQYFGPGTRLLVL.

This clonotype has a handful of counts. The rearrangement joins TRBV18 to TRBJ2-3; a possible D gene is TRBD1 (6 bases). CDR3 size: 15 residues. Trimming removed 0 bases from V and 4 bases from J, with 11 bases in between. Germline V gives CDR1 KGHSH, CDR2 LQKENI. The CDR3 is CASSPPPGAPDTQYF. The CDR3 DNA reads as TGTGCCAGCTCACCACCTCCAGGGGCGCCAGATACGCAGTATTTT.

The table lists this clonotype with many counts. The chain joins TRBV7-2 to TRBJ1-5; TRBD1 matches 9 bases. Per the germline V gene, CDR1 is SGHTA and CDR2 is FQGNSA. The CDR3 extends over 16 amino acids. V shed 4 bases, J shed 2 bases, and the junction held 6 bases outside the gene matches. The CDR3 DNA sequence: TGTGCCAGCAGCTCCACAGGGGGCTTGGGCAATCAGCCCCAGCATTTT. Translating gives CASSSTGGLGNQPQHF.

There are a few counts of this clonotype. The rearrangement links TRBV4-3 to TRBJ2-3, with D possibly matching TRBD2 (5 bases). In germline, CDR1 is LGHNA, CDR2 YSLEER. The CDR3 covers 14 residues. Trimming left V 3 bases short and J 13 bases short, with 20 bases between. CDR3 loop: CASSQSEDRPKKYF. The CDR3 bases are TGCGCCAGCAGCCAGTCGGAGGACCGCCCCAAAAAGTATTTT.

This clonotype was seen repeatedly, ten times or more. The gene calls are TRBV7-3 and TRBJ1-5; TRBD1 is a possible D gene (6 bases). The germline V and J ends were trimmed by 5 bases and 4 bases, with 9 bases remaining between them. Germline CDR1 and CDR2: SGHTA and FQGTGA. The CDR3 is made up of 13 amino acids. Here the CDR3 reads CASSADRNQPQHF. The CDR3 coding sequence is TGTGCCAGCAGCGCTGACAGGAATCAGCCCCAGCATTTT.

This clonotype was observed a handful of times. This chain joins TRBV27 and TRBJ2-3; either TRBD1 or TRBD2 may supply D (6 bases each). The CDR3 covers 15 residues. Trimming took 7 bases from V and 0 from J, leaving 14 bases between them. The V gene's germline CDR1 is MNHEY and CDR2 SMNVEV (reference sequence). The DNA of the CDR3 is TGTGCCAGCACCAGCAAAGGGGGGAGCACAGATACGCAGTATTTT. The encoded protein is CASTSKGGSTDTQYF.

This clonotype was observed at least ten times. This chain joins TRBV12-3 or TRBV12-4 and TRBJ1-2; a weak D match, TRBD1 (5 bases). V lost 7 bases and J 3 bases, leaving 15 bases between the germline ends. The CDR3 spans 14 residues. CDR3 in amino acids: CASNGAGGYYGYTF. In DNA form, the CDR3 reads TGTGCCAGCAATGGTGCGGGGGGATACTATGGCTACACCTTC.

This clonotype was detected many times. The chain joins TRBV7-2 to TRBJ1-1; no clear D. The CDR3 consists of 14 residues. Germline assignment: CDR1 SGHTA and CDR2 FQGNSA. V shed 5 bases and J shed 1 base, with 11 bases lying between them. CDR3 nucleotides: TGTGCCAGCAGCGCCCCCGCCAGGAACACTGAAGCTTTCTTT. Its protein is CASSAPARNTEAFF.

This clonotype appeared many times. The chain has TRBV28 and TRBJ1-5; no clear D. The V gene lost 7 bases and the J gene lost 6 bases, with 13 bases spanning the gap. The CDR3 sequence is 13 residues long. Germline loops: CDR1 MDHEN, CDR2 SYDVKM. The CDR3 DNA is TGTGCCAGCAATCCCCCGCTGGGTCAGCCCCAGCATTTT. The encoded protein is CASNPPLGQPQHF.

The sample holds many counts of this clonotype. This chain uses TRBV6-2 or TRBV6-3 with TRBJ1-2, with a tentative D call TRBD1 (6 bases). V gave up 5 bases and J gave up 9 bases, with 10 bases separating them. CDR1 MNHEY and CDR2 SVGEGT come from the germline V gene. The CDR3 contains 11 residues. CDR3 residues: CASSQGTSYTF. The CDR3 DNA sequence: TGTGCCAGCAGTCAGGGGACCAGCTACACCTTC.

This clonotype has ten or more counts. The chain couples TRBV5-6 to TRBJ1-1; D call uncertain. Germline CDR1 and CDR2: SGHDT and YYEEEE. The CDR3 spans 13 residues. Trimming shortened V by 2 bases and J by 0 bases, and 5 bases separated the two germline ends. As DNA, the CDR3 is TGTGCCAGCAGCTTTACAGTGAACACTGAAGCTTTCTTT. Translated, it gives CASSFTVNTEAFF.

This clonotype occurred many times. This chain links TRBV5-1 with TRBJ1-4; D remains ambiguous. The V end was cut by 0 bases, the J end by 0 bases, with 3 bases between. Germline lookup yields CDR1 SGHRS and CDR2 YFSETQ. This CDR3 spans 14 amino acids. For the CDR3, the DNA is TGCGCCAGCAGCTTGGGATCAACTAATGAAAAACTGTTTTTT. Amino acid sequence: CASSLGSTNEKLFF.